The clone carrying this T cell receptor beta chain occurred a few times. Antigen specificity is unknown. These data originate in a study of vaccination and CD4 T cells after COVID-19. Sequenced with the Oncomine TCR Beta short-read assay was DNA taken from cultured CD4+ T cells. TCRdb used MiXCR to reprocess the PCR reads, holding one entry per CDR3 protein. The sample shows approximately 16,000 distinct CDR3 sequences, roughly half of them seen only once. The treatment here: approximately 10-day PBMC culture with coronavirus spike peptide pools or control peptides (ViraFEST assay). The receptor comes from a human donor who had recovered from COVID-19. The sample was CD4+ T cells from blood, cultured in vitro, taken before SARS-CoV-2 vaccination.

In DNA form, the CDR3 reads TGTGCCAGCACCAAAGACAGGGGGAACACTGAAGCTTTCTTT. This translates into CASTKDRGNTEAFF. The rearrangement links TRBV6-1 to TRBJ1-1; 8 positions match TRBD1. V lost 7 bases, J lost 1 base, and 5 bases stayed unmatched. CDR1 is MNHNS and CDR2 is SASEGT in the germline V gene. The CDR3 sequence is 14 residues long.